The clone carrying this TCR beta chain was seen at least ten times. What it binds is not known. The record originates from a study of early T cells in non-severe SARS-CoV-2 infection. Study-wide background: Sequencing was performed on bulk RNA from unsorted whole blood, leaving chains unpaired. Study-level findings and limits: VDJdb matches were skewed toward anti-spike CD8 T cell responses.

One entry per CDR3 protein results from TCRdb running MiXCR on the 5' RACE reads. The data show about 89,000 distinct CDR3 sequences, about 15% seen once. The source of this sequence is an adult who was a healthcare worker with PCR-confirmed SARS-CoV-2 infection or an uninfected control (not recorded which). The sample consisted of whole blood.

CDR3 DNA: TGTGCCAGCAGCGTCGGGACAGAGTCTTTTACTGAAGCTTTCTTT. It codes for CASSVGTESFTEAFF. The chain joins TRBV7-6 to TRBJ1-1; 7 bases are shared with TRBD1. This CDR3 spans 15 amino acids. Germline CDR1 reads SGHVS; CDR2 reads FNYEAQ. V lost 5 bases, J lost 5 bases, and 11 bases stayed unmatched.